This T cell receptor (beta chain) was recorded in a study of blood T cell repertoires in COVID-19. Looking at the study overall: PBMCs, B-cell-depleted T cells, or T cells provided the cDNA or gDNA that made up the material.

Sequencing was performed with immunoSEQ multiplex PCR; in TCRdb, only in-frame clones are kept and a portion is missing. The sample shows 200,000 to 250,000 clones, around nine tenths of them seen only once. Deletions cut 6 bases from V and 1 base from J, with 4 bases between. CDR1 and CDR2 (germline): MNHNY, SVGAGI (reference sequence). This CDR3 contains 13 residues. Assignment of participants to cohorts was predicated upon participant-reported clinical history. This sequence joins TRBV6-6 and TRBJ2-6, with D unclear. Sequencing was carried out using PBMCs or T cells enriched from blood (not recorded which). The TCR was taken from a woman in her twenties or thirties who had been exposed to COVID-19. DNA for the CDR3: TGTGCCAGCAGCCAGTCTGGGGCCAACGTCCTGACTTTC. It yields the protein CASSQSGANVLTF.